The 19 T cell receptor beta chains presented below share a single source sample, sequenced in a study of PD-L1 blockade in urothelial cancer. Method: immunoSEQ multiplex PCR; TCRdb's copy keeps in-frame clones and lacks some. The table has 72,000 or so clones, approximately 84% seen once; the top ten hold about 15%. Time point denoted: pretreatment peripheral blood. This specimen was PBMCs, taken around atezolizumab (anti-PD-L1) treatment. The receptors come from a man between 60 and 75 years old with urothelial cancer.

The chain employs TRBV19 and TRBJ2-7; a weak D match, TRBD2 (5 bases). Germline V gives CDR1 LNHDA, CDR2 SQIVND (reference sequence). This CDR3 is built from 15 residues. Trimming cost V 4 bases and J 2 bases, with 15 bases left between them. CDR3 sequence (DNA): TGTGCCAGTAGTAATGCGGGTTTAGCCCCCTACGAGCAGTACTTC. It yields the protein CASSNAGLAPYEQYF.

The chain employs TRBV27 and TRBJ2-7, with 7 bases identical to TRBD1. The germline gives CDR1 MNHEY, CDR2 SMNVEV (reference sequence). The CDR3 loop spans 17 amino acids. The V gene end was trimmed by 9 bases and the J gene end by 2 bases; junction bases not matched to a gene: 19. The CDR3: CARVSGPRQGDPYEQYF. The DNA of the CDR3 is TGTGCCAGAGTATCGGGGCCCCGACAGGGTGATCCCTACGAGCAGTACTTC.

The chain carries TRBV2 and TRBJ1-1; D remains unclear. The CDR3 is 14 amino acids. Germline V gene lookup returns CDR1 SNHLY and CDR2 FYNNEI. V was shortened by 4 bases and J by 0 bases, with 9 bases between the two germline ends. The DNA for the CDR3 is TGTGCCAGCAGTGTTTTAACAGTGAACACTGAAGCTTTCTTT. Translation: CASSVLTVNTEAFF.

This clone was found many times. The V call is TRBV10-2, the J call TRBJ1-5; the match to TRBD1 covers 12 bases. V gave up 3 bases and J gave up 15 bases; unmatched junction bases: 6. Germline lookup yields CDR1 WSHSY and CDR2 SAAADI. This CDR3 is 13 amino acids long. Written as DNA, the CDR3 is TGCGCCAGCAGTGAATCGGGACAGGGGGCTTCGCATTTT. Translation: CASSESGQGASHF.

The chain has TRBV7-2 and TRBJ2-2; D call uncertain. The CDR3 has 12 residues. Germline lookup yields CDR1 SGHTA and CDR2 FQGNSA. The V end was cut by 1 base, the J end by 8 bases, with 5 bases between. Here the CDR3 DNA reads TGTGCCAGCAGCTTAGGTCTGGGGGAGCTGTTTTTT. Amino acid sequence: CASSLGLGELFF.

The chain combines TRBV4-1 with TRBJ2-5; no definite D call. CDR1 is MGHRA and CDR2 is YSYEKL in the germline V gene. V was clipped by 2 bases and J by 5 bases, with 9 bases between them. CDR3 length: 13 amino acids. CDR3: CASSQQIVETQYF. The CDR3 nucleotides read TGCGCCAGCAGCCAACAGATTGTGGAGACCCAGTACTTC.

The chain employs TRBV7-9 and TRBJ2-1; no reliable D call. CDR3 length: 16 residues. V lost 4 bases, J lost 3 bases, and 16 bases lay in between. Germline loops: CDR1 SEHNR, CDR2 FQNEAQ (reference sequence). CDR3: CASSSLVEVIYNEQFF. DNA of the CDR3: TGTGCCAGCAGCTCCCTTGTCGAGGTTATCTACAATGAGCAGTTCTTC. The full variable domain, in which reference TRBV7-9 and TRBJ2-1 provide the parts outside the CDR3, is DTGVSQNPRHKITKRGQNVTFRCDPISEHNRLYWYRQTLGQGPEFLTYFQNEAQLEKSRLLSDRFSAERPKGSFSTLEIQRTEQGDSAMYLCASSSLVEVIYNEQFFGPGTRLTVL.

The CDR3 DNA follows: TGTGCCAGCAGTTTGACTCCGGGACAGGGTAATGAAAAACTGTTTTTT. Amino acid sequence: CASSLTPGQGNEKLFF. The chain couples TRBV28 to TRBJ1-4, with 9 positions matching TRBD1. CDR1 and CDR2 from the germline V gene are MDHEN and SYDVKM. CDR3 length equals 16 residues. J lost 4 bases, V lost 3 bases, and 6 bases had no gene match. The variable domain in full, completed from reference TRBV28 and TRBJ1-4, reads DVKVTQSSRYLVKRTGEKVFLECVQDMDHENMFWYRQDPGLGLRLIYFSYDVKMKEKGDIPEGYSVSREKKERFSLILESASTNQTSMYLCASSLTPGQGNEKLFFGSGTQLSVL.

The chain joins TRBV5-6 to TRBJ2-7, with TRBD2 matching over 9 bases. V lost 6 bases to trimming and J lost 4 bases; unmatched junction nucleotides: 11. The germline V gene has CDR1 SGHDT and CDR2 YYEEEE. This CDR3 has 15 amino acids. The CDR3 reads CASTPWGAGGYEQYF. CDR3 nucleotides: TGTGCCAGCACCCCATGGGGGGCGGGAGGGTACGAGCAGTACTTC.

The gene calls are TRBV19 and TRBJ1-5, with 8 bases matching TRBD1. Germline V gene lookup returns CDR1 LNHDA and CDR2 SQIVND (reference sequence). CDR3 size: 15 residues. Losses at the gene ends were 7 bases for V and 5 bases for J; bases not matched to a gene: 10. This chain's CDR3 is CASKQDRAYHQPQHF. The CDR3 DNA sequence: TGTGCCAGTAAACAGGACAGGGCTTACCATCAGCCCCAGCATTTT.

V usage is TRBV11-2 and J usage is TRBJ2-3; D possibly corresponds to TRBD2 (6 bases). This CDR3 is built from 14 residues. The V gene lost 2 bases and the J gene lost 4 bases, with 10 bases spanning the gap. Per the germline V gene, CDR1 is SGHAT and CDR2 is FQNNGV. CDR3 bases: TGTGCCAGCAGCTTACGACTAGTTGCAGATACGCAGTATTTT. Amino acids: CASSLRLVADTQYF.

A single count supports this clone. The rearrangement uses TRBV30 and TRBJ2-2, with D maybe TRBD2 (6 bases). The CDR3 totals 16 residues. Trimming took 0 bases from V and 3 from J, leaving 14 bases between them. The germline V gene encodes CDR1 GTSNPN and CDR2 SVGIG (reference sequence). The CDR3 DNA reads TGTGCCTGGAGTGTTCGCGGAGGGTGGGACACCGGGGAGCTGTTTTTT. Its translation is CAWSVRGGWDTGELFF.

The chain has TRBV5-1 and TRBJ1-2; 8 nucleotides align to TRBD1. This CDR3 is 16 amino acids long. V gave up 0 bases and J gave up 6 bases; unmatched junction bases: 10. The germline V gene has CDR1 SGHRS and CDR2 YFSETQ. CDR3 loop: CASSLGYTGQADGYTF. As DNA, the CDR3 is TGCGCCAGCAGCTTGGGTTACACGGGACAGGCCGATGGCTACACCTTC.

This clone has a handful of counts. The chain joins TRBV7-8 to TRBJ2-2; 8 bases agree with TRBD2. In germline, CDR1 is SGHVS, CDR2 FQNEAQ. The V gene end was trimmed by 0 bases and the J gene end by 0 bases; junction bases not matched to a gene: 9. This CDR3 is built from 19 residues. The DNA for the CDR3 is TGTGCCAGCAGCTTAGCGGTCAGGGTAGCGGGGTCGAACACCGGGGAGCTGTTTTTT. Protein: CASSLAVRVAGSNTGELFF.

The chain uses TRBV19 and TRBJ1-1, with 7 positions matching TRBD1. CDR1 LNHDA and CDR2 SQIVND come from the germline V gene (reference sequence). Trimming at V came to 4 bases and at J to 3 bases, leaving 20 bases not matched to a gene. This CDR3 is 19 amino acids long. In DNA, the CDR3 is TGTGCCAGTAGTAAGGGCTGGACAGGCATGTCGCGGGGCGACACTGAAGCTTTCTTT. It is translated as CASSKGWTGMSRGDTEAFF.

The V and J genes are TRBV27 and TRBJ1-1, with 8 bases fitting TRBD1. The J segment lost 1 base and the V segment lost 3 bases, leaving 16 bases of the junction unmatched. The CDR3 is 19 residues long. The germline V gene encodes CDR1 MNHEY and CDR2 SMNVEV (reference sequence). The CDR3 region has the DNA TGTGCCAGCAGTTTGGCCCGCCCTACAGGGGGACATTGGAACACTGAAGCTTTCTTT. Amino acid sequence: CASSLARPTGGHWNTEAFF.

V usage is TRBV6-1 and J usage is TRBJ1-4; no definite D call. Germline V gives CDR1 MNHNS, CDR2 SASEGT. V lost 1 base and J lost 0, with 6 bases in between. CDR3 length: 15 amino acids. For the CDR3, the DNA is TGTGCCAGCAGTGAAGTCAGTGCAACTAATGAAAAACTGTTTTTT. It encodes CASSEVSATNEKLFF.

The chain links TRBV7-2 to TRBJ2-3; 8 bases are shared with TRBD2. The V gene's germline CDR1 is SGHTA and CDR2 FQGNSA. With 2 bases clipped from V and 10 bases from J, the junction kept 8 bases outside the gene matches. There are 14 residues in the CDR3. The CDR3 nucleotides read TGTGCCAGCAGCTTAAATCGGCTAGCGGGCCCGCAGTATTTT. This translates into CASSLNRLAGPQYF.

This chain connects TRBV29-1 to TRBJ2-1; 8 bases agree with TRBD1. The CDR3 covers 14 residues. The germline V gene encodes CDR1 SQVTM and CDR2 ANQGSEA. The V gene end was trimmed by 3 bases and the J gene end by 4 bases; junction bases not matched to a gene: 5. CDR3 sequence: CSVEATGGYNEQFF. The CDR3 DNA reads TGCAGCGTTGAGGCTACAGGGGGATACAATGAGCAGTTCTTC.